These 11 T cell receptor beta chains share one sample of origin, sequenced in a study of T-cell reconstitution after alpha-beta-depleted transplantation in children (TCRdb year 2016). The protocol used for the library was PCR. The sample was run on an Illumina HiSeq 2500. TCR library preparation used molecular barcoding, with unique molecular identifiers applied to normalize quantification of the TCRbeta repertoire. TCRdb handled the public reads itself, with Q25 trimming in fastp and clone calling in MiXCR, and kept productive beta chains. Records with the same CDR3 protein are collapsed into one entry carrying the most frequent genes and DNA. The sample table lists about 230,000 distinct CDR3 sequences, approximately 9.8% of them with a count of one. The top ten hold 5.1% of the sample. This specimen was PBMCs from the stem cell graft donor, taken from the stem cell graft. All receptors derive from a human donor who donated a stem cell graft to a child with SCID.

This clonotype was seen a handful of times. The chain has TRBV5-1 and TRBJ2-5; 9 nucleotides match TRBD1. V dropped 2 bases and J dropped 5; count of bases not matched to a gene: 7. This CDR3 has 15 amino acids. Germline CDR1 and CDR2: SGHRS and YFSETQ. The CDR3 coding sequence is TGCGCCAGCAGCTTACAGGGACAGGGCCGGGAGACCCAGTACTTC. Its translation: CASSLQGQGRETQYF.

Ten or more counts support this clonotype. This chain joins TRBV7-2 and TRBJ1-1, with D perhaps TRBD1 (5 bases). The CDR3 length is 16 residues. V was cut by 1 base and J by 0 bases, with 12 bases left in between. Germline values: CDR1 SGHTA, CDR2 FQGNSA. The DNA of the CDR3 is TGTGCCAGCAGCTTAGGATGGGGGAATGTGAACACTGAAGCTTTCTTT. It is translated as CASSLGWGNVNTEAFF.

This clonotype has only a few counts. The DNA for the CDR3 is TGTGCCAGCAGCCCCACAGGGGCAACCGGGGAGCTGTTTTTT. It yields the protein CASSPTGATGELFF. This sequence joins TRBV12-3 or TRBV12-4 and TRBJ2-2, with 7 bases matching TRBD1. V lost 6 bases to trimming and J lost 5 bases; unmatched junction nucleotides: 6. The CDR3 runs 14 residues.

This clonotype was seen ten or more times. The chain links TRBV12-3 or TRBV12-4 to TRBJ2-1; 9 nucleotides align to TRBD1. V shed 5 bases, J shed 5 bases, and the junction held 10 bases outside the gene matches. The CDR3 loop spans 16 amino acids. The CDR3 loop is CASSKKDRGKNNEQFF. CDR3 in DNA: TGTGCCAGCAGTAAAAAGGACAGGGGAAAGAACAATGAGCAGTTCTTC.

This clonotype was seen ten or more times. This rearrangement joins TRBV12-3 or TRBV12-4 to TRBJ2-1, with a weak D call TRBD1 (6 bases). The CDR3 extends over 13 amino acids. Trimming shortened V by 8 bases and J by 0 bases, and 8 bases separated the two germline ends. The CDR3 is CASGGLSYNEQFF. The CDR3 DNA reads TGTGCCAGCGGGGGCCTCTCCTACAATGAGCAGTTCTTC.

The CDR3 loop is CASSPSGTGHTEAFF. The CDR3 DNA reads TGTGCCAGCTCACCGTCCGGGACAGGGCACACTGAAGCTTTCTTT. The chain uses TRBV18 and TRBJ1-1, with 9 bases lining up with TRBD1. The germline V gene encodes CDR1 KGHSH and CDR2 LQKENI. V shed 3 bases, J shed 3 bases, and the junction held 5 bases outside the gene matches. The CDR3 is 15 residues long.

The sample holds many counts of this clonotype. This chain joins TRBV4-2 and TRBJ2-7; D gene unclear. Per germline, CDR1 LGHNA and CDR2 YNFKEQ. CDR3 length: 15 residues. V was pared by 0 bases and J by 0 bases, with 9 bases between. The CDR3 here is CASSQDRGSSYEQYF. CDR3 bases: TGTGCCAGCAGCCAAGATCGAGGATCCTCCTACGAGCAGTACTTC.

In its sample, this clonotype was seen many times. In DNA form, the CDR3 reads TGTGCCAGCAGCGAGACAGGCGAAAGCTCCTACGAGCAGTACTTC. Encoded protein: CASSETGESSYEQYF. This chain joins TRBV2 and TRBJ2-7; weak D call: TRBD1 (6 bases). There are 15 residues in the CDR3. Trimming took off 6 bases at V and 0 bases at J, with 15 bases between the two ends. Germline V CDR1 and CDR2: SNHLY, FYNNEI. Drawing the rest from reference TRBV2 and TRBJ2-7, the complete variable domain is EPEVTQTPSHQVTQMGQEVILRCVPISNHLYFYWYRQILGQKVEFLVSFYNNEISEKSEIFDDQFSVERPDGSNFTLKIRSTKLEDSAMYFCASSETGESSYEQYFGPGTRLTVT.

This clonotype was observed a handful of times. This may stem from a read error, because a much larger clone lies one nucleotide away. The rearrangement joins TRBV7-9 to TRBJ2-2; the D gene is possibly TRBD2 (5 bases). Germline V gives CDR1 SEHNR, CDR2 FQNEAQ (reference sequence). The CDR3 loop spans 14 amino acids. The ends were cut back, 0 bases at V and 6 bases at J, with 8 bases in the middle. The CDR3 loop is CASSLAVLAGELFF. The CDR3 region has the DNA TGTGCCAGCAGCTTAGCGGTACTAGCCGGGGAGCTGTTTTTT.

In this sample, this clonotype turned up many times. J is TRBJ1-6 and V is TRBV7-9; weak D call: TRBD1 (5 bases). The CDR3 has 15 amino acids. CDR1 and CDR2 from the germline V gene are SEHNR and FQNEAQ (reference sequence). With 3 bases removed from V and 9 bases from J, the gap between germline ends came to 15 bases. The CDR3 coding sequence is TGTGCCAGCAGCTTGGGGCTCCAGTATGGTTCACCCCTCCACTTT. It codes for CASSLGLQYGSPLHF.

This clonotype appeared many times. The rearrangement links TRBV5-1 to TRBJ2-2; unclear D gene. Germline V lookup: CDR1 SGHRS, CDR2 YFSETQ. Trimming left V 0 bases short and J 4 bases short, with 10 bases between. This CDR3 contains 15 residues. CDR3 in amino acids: CASSLDPSPTGELFF. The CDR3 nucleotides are TGCGCCAGCAGCTTGGACCCAAGTCCCACCGGGGAGCTGTTTTTT.